One and the same sample provided the 29 T cell receptor beta chains below, sequenced in a study of blood T cell repertoires in COVID-19. Clones were read by immunoSEQ multiplex PCR, and TCRdb kept only the in-frame ones, dropping some. The data show 25,000 to 35,000 clones, with over 75% seen just once and 7% to 9.5% held by the top ten. The sample taken for sequencing was peripheral blood. These receptors came from a man aged 55-75 years with COVID-19, enrolled during active disease.

This chain links TRBV6-6 with TRBJ1-1; TRBD1 agrees at 8 bases. After removal of 3 bases from V and 0 bases from J, the junction contained 3 bases not matched to a gene. The CDR3 is 15 amino acids. The germline CDR1 and CDR2 sequences are MNHNY and SVGAGI (reference sequence). The CDR3 protein is CASSYGDRMNTEAFF. The DNA for the CDR3 is TGTGCCAGCAGTTATGGGGACAGGATGAACACTGAAGCTTTCTTT.

The rearrangement joins TRBV11-2 to TRBJ2-5; TRBD2 agrees at 12 bases. CDR1 SGHAT and CDR2 FQNNGV come from the germline V gene. V lost 5 bases and J lost 5; bases outside the gene matches: 12. CDR3 length: 17 residues. The CDR3 DNA follows: TGTGCCAGCAGCCTACGGACTAGCGGGAACCTTCCGGAGACCCAGTACTTC. Its protein product is CASSLRTSGNLPETQYF.

This chain joins TRBV28 and TRBJ1-1; no clear D gene. V was pared by 5 bases and J by 0 bases, with 10 bases between. The CDR3 length is 14 residues. Germline V gene sequence: CDR1 MDHEN, CDR2 SYDVKM. The CDR3 is CASSLLVLNTEAFF. CDR3 DNA sequence: TGTGCCAGCAGTCTACTCGTATTGAACACTGAAGCTTTCTTT. Full variable domain (missing parts from reference TRBV28 and TRBJ1-1): DVKVTQSSRYLVKRTGEKVFLECVQDMDHENMFWYRQDPGLGLRLIYFSYDVKMKEKGDIPEGYSVSREKKERFSLILESASTNQTSMYLCASSLLVLNTEAFFGQGTRLTVV.

V usage is TRBV2 and J usage is TRBJ2-1; D may be TRBD2 (5 bases). Trimming removed 5 bases at V and 0 bases at J, with 14 bases between. The CDR3 contains 16 residues. CDR1 is SNHLY, CDR2 FYNNEI, per germline. Written as DNA, the CDR3 is TGTGCCAGCAGTCCGCTGATGGCGGGCTCCTACAATGAGCAGTTCTTC. Protein sequence: CASSPLMAGSYNEQFF.

This chain links TRBV7-9 with TRBJ1-4; maybe TRBD1 (5 bases). This CDR3 contains 17 residues. Per the germline V gene, CDR1 is SEHNR and CDR2 is FQNEAQ (reference sequence). V was pared by 4 bases and J by 2 bases, with 17 bases between. The CDR3 DNA follows: TGTGCCAGCAGCTCCCTGGGGGGTGGTGTTACTAATGAAAAACTGTTTTTT. It is translated as CASSSLGGGVTNEKLFF.

Concerning this clone itself: At one boundary the junction diverges from the germline segment, which might be a read error. The chain links TRBV7-9 to TRBJ1-2; the D gene is possibly TRBD1 (6 bases). CDR1 and CDR2 (germline): SEHNR, FQNEAQ (reference sequence). The CDR3 has 13 amino acids. In DNA, the CDR3 is TGTGCCAGCAGCTTTGGGACCACAGGGCCCCTCGCCTTC. It specifies CASSFGTTGPLAF.

The CDR3 spells CARSLGGGPYEQYF. The CDR3 DNA reads as TGTGCCAGAAGCTTAGGAGGGGGCCCCTACGAGCAGTACTTC. The rearrangement joins TRBV5-3 to TRBJ2-7; perhaps TRBD1 as D (7 bases). TRBV5-3 is reported as an ORF; its role is uncertain. CDR3 length equals 14 residues. V was clipped by 2 bases and J by 2 bases, with 11 bases between them.

V gene TRBV7-2 combines with J gene TRBJ2-3; TRBD1 might be the D (8 bases). The CDR3 runs 15 residues. Germline V gives CDR1 SGHTA, CDR2 FQGNSA. V was shortened by 4 bases and J by 6 bases, with 17 bases between the two germline ends. CDR3 sequence: CASSSGGGSGDTQYF. The DNA of the CDR3 is TGTGCCAGCAGCTCAGGGGGCGGGAGTGGGGATACGCAGTATTTT.

This chain joins TRBV7-9 and TRBJ2-7; weak D call: TRBD1 (5 bases). The V gene's germline CDR1 is SEHNR and CDR2 FQNEAQ (reference sequence). The CDR3 contains 13 residues. The germline V and J ends were trimmed by 7 bases and 2 bases, with 12 bases remaining between them. CDR3 sequence: CASTDDSTYEQYF. CDR3 nucleotide sequence: TGTGCCAGCACCGACGACAGCACCTACGAGCAGTACTTC. The whole variable domain, filled in from reference TRBV7-9 and TRBJ2-7, reads DTGVSQNPRHKITKRGQNVTFRCDPISEHNRLYWYRQTLGQGPEFLTYFQNEAQLEKSRLLSDRFSAERPKGSFSTLEIQRTEQGDSAMYLCASTDDSTYEQYFGPGTRLTVT.

The V gene is TRBV5-6, the J gene TRBJ1-6; D gene unclear. With 1 base removed from V and 10 bases from J, the gap between germline ends came to 12 bases. Germline lookup yields CDR1 SGHDT and CDR2 YYEEEE. The CDR3 extends over 14 amino acids. The CDR3 bases are TGTGCCAGCAGCTTGCCCCCCGGAGGCTCACCCCTCCACTTT. Translated, it gives CASSLPPGGSPLHF.

The rearrangement joins TRBV11-1 to TRBJ2-7, with a tentative D call TRBD1 (5 bases). Germline CDR1 SGHAT, CDR2 FQDESV (reference sequence). Trimming took off 2 bases at V and 7 bases at J, with 15 bases between the two ends. The CDR3 is 14 residues long. CDR3 region: CASSLNGPQGEQYF. Here the CDR3 DNA reads TGTGCCAGCAGCTTAAATGGACCCCAGGGTGAGCAGTACTTC. The complete variable domain, with remaining parts taken from reference TRBV11-1 and TRBJ2-7, reads EAEVAQSPRYKITEKSQAVAFWCDPISGHATLYWYRQILGQGPELLVQFQDESVVDDSQLPKDRFSAERLKGVDSTLKIQPAELGDSAMYLCASSLNGPQGEQYFGPGTRLTVT.

This clone was picked up one time. The rearrangement links TRBV28 to TRBJ2-7; D remains ambiguous. This CDR3 is 11 amino acids long. V was trimmed by 4 bases and J by 6 bases, leaving 7 bases between them. The germline gives CDR1 MDHEN, CDR2 SYDVKM. CDR3 bases: TGTGCCAGCAGTTCCCCGGGCGAGCAGTACTTC. Translating it yields CASSSPGEQYF. The full variable domain, in which reference TRBV28 and TRBJ2-7 provide the parts outside the CDR3, is DVKVTQSSRYLVKRTGEKVFLECVQDMDHENMFWYRQDPGLGLRLIYFSYDVKMKEKGDIPEGYSVSREKKERFSLILESASTNQTSMYLCASSSPGEQYFGPGTRLTVT.

The genes are TRBV27 and TRBJ2-1; TRBD2 matches at 7 bases. The J segment lost 1 base and the V segment lost 3 bases, leaving 6 bases of the junction unmatched. The germline gives CDR1 MNHEY, CDR2 SMNVEV (reference sequence). The CDR3 has 16 residues. The CDR3 DNA sequence: TGTGCCAGCAGTTTTATCGGCGGGAGTTCCTACAATGAGCAGTTCTTC. Translated, it gives CASSFIGGSSYNEQFF.

In the case of this clone: Sequence at one end of the junction differs from germline and may be a read error. CDR3 bases: TGCAGCGTAGAAGACACCAGATCCTACGAGCAGTACTTC. This codes for CSVEDTRSYEQYF. This rearrangement joins TRBV29-1 to TRBJ2-7; D remains ambiguous. The V gene's germline CDR1 is SQVTM and CDR2 ANQGSEA. This CDR3 is 13 amino acids long.

This sequence joins TRBV6-5 and TRBJ1-4; possible D gene TRBD1, 6 bases. This CDR3 spans 14 amino acids. With 5 bases removed from V and 8 bases from J, the gap between germline ends came to 15 bases. CDR1 MNHEY and CDR2 SVGAGI come from the germline V gene. The CDR3 DNA is TGTGCCAGCAGTACCACAGGGTTTGGGGAAAAACTGTTTTTT. Protein: CASSTTGFGEKLFF.

The V gene is TRBV18, the J gene TRBJ2-4; D possibly corresponds to TRBD1 (6 bases). Germline lookup yields CDR1 KGHSH and CDR2 LQKENI. The V and J ends lost 3 bases and 5 bases respectively, with 14 bases between them. This CDR3 contains 15 residues. CDR3 nucleotides: TGTGCCAGCTCACCGTGGGAAGGGGGAGAAAACATTCAGTACTTC. Its protein is CASSPWEGGENIQYF.

The table lists this clone with a count of one. The V and J genes are TRBV5-5 and TRBJ2-1, with a weak D call TRBD1 (6 bases). The CDR3 runs 16 residues. Germline CDR1 and CDR2: SGHKS and YYEKEE (reference sequence). Trimming removed 2 bases from V and 7 bases from J, with 19 bases in between. Here the CDR3 reads CASSLAYSSTGNEQFF. Written as DNA, the CDR3 is TGTGCCAGCAGCTTAGCCTACAGTTCTACAGGGAATGAGCAGTTCTTC.

The CDR3: CASSAGTGGAGANVLTF. The CDR3 nucleotides are TGTGCCAGCAGTGCCGGGACAGGGGGTGCCGGGGCCAACGTCCTGACTTTC. The rearrangement links TRBV2 to TRBJ2-6, with TRBD1 matching 11 bases. CDR1 and CDR2 (germline): SNHLY, FYNNEI. CDR3 length: 17 residues. V was clipped by 4 bases and J by 4 bases; unmatched bases: 6.

This sequence joins TRBV5-5 and TRBJ1-4; D remains unclear. Germline loops: CDR1 SGHKS, CDR2 YYEKEE (reference sequence). The CDR3 runs to 16 residues. The V and J ends lost 4 bases and 5 bases respectively, with 18 bases between them. The CDR3 region has the DNA TGTGCCAGCAGCCTGGAGGAGGCCCGGTGGAATGAAAAACTGTTTTTT. Protein: CASSLEEARWNEKLFF.

The chain couples TRBV25-1 to TRBJ2-5, with D uncertain. The CDR3 is 13 residues long. The V gene's germline CDR1 is MGHDK and CDR2 SYGVNS. V was cut by 3 bases and J by 1 base, with 6 bases left in between. CDR3: CASSESPQETQYF. The CDR3 bases are TGTGCCAGCAGTGAGAGCCCCCAAGAGACCCAGTACTTC.

The CDR3: CALGGGQETQYF. DNA for the CDR3: TGTGCCCTGGGGGGGGGACAAGAGACCCAGTACTTC. This chain joins TRBV28 and TRBJ2-5, with TRBD2 matching over 7 bases. CDR1 and CDR2 (germline): MDHEN, SYDVKM. The V segment lost 11 bases and the J segment 2 bases; nucleotides outside the gene matches: 5. This CDR3 has 12 amino acids.

This chain joins TRBV23-1 and TRBJ1-5, with 8 bases lining up with TRBD1. TRBV23-1 is an ORF, with its function uncertain. The CDR3 consists of 17 residues. V dropped 3 bases and J dropped 4; count of bases not matched to a gene: 11. The CDR3 DNA reads as TGCGCCAGCAGTCATTCACCCCGGGACAGGCCGAATCAGCCCCAGCATTTT. As protein: CASSHSPRDRPNQPQHF.

V usage is TRBV28 and J usage is TRBJ2-2; D perhaps matches TRBD1 (6 bases). V lost 3 bases, J lost 0 bases, and 8 bases lay in between. Looked up from germline, CDR1 is MDHEN and CDR2 is SYDVKM. The CDR3 length is 15 residues. The DNA of the CDR3 is TGTGCCAGCAGTTTCGGACAGTCGAACACCGGGGAGCTGTTTTTT. This codes for CASSFGQSNTGELFF.

The chain couples TRBV28 to TRBJ1-5; 8 bases agree with TRBD1. Germline V gene sequence: CDR1 MDHEN, CDR2 SYDVKM. J was trimmed by 4 bases and V by 2 bases; bases with no gene match: 4. The CDR3 contains 15 residues. Written as DNA, the CDR3 is TGTGCCAGCAGTTTAGGACAGGGTTTAAATCAGCCCCAGCATTTT. It is translated as CASSLGQGLNQPQHF.

V and J are TRBV5-1 and TRBJ2-1, with TRBD2 as a possible D gene (5 bases). V was shortened by 1 base and J by 4 bases, with 12 bases between the two germline ends. The CDR3 consists of 15 residues. Germline-derived CDR1 and CDR2 are SGHRS and YFSETQ. CDR3 DNA sequence: TGCGCCAGCAGCTTGTCGGGGTTAGCGTACAATGAGCAGTTCTTC. This translates into CASSLSGLAYNEQFF.

V gene TRBV24-1 combines with J gene TRBJ2-1; the match to TRBD2 covers 10 bases. The CDR3 consists of 17 residues. Looked up from germline, CDR1 is KGHDR and CDR2 is SFDVKD. J lost 2 bases, V lost 2 bases, and 5 bases had no gene match. The CDR3 sequence: CATSDSGGLAAYNEQFF. The CDR3 DNA follows: TGTGCCACCAGTGATTCTGGCGGACTAGCGGCCTACAATGAGCAGTTCTTC.

The chain links TRBV6-5 to TRBJ1-2; 7 bases are shared with TRBD1. Germline V gives CDR1 MNHEY, CDR2 SVGAGI. J was trimmed by 8 bases and V by 10 bases; bases with no gene match: 16. This CDR3 comprises 14 residues. CDR3 amino acids: CATPDREGDWGYTF. CDR3 bases: TGTGCCACCCCTGACAGGGAAGGAGATTGGGGCTACACCTTC.

V gene TRBV24-1 combines with J gene TRBJ2-1, with D possibly matching TRBD1 (5 bases). V was shortened by 3 bases and J by 4 bases, with 6 bases between the two germline ends. CDR1 is KGHDR, CDR2 SFDVKD, per germline. This CDR3 region has 13 residues. The CDR3 DNA follows: TGTGCCACCAGTGATGGGGCTTACAATGAGCAGTTCTTC. Translated, it gives CATSDGAYNEQFF.

The genes are TRBV6-5 and TRBJ1-1; weak D call: TRBD1 (6 bases). Trimming took 6 bases from V and 1 from J, leaving 9 bases between them. The CDR3 spans 13 residues. Germline-derived CDR1 and CDR2 are MNHEY and SVGAGI. CDR3 nucleotides: TGTGCCAGCAGAGCACAGGGGAACACTGAAGCTTTCTTT. Its translation is CASRAQGNTEAFF.